This is a list of T cell receptor beta chains from one sample in a study of graft-versus-host responses after intestinal transplantation. The assay was immunoSEQ multiplex PCR, and TCRdb's table has in-frame clones only and misses some. This sample has about 23,000 clones, with just under 45% found just once. The source material was alloreactive CD8+ T cells from a mixed lymphocyte reaction culture, sampled before transplantation. The receptors stem from a human patient who was an organ donor for intestinal transplantation. Each CDR3 is given with its conserved first and last residue. A D gene is named only where the DNA matches it firmly. Size is omitted from some rows. Given values are once, few, many or a class for expanded clones.

size	D	length	V	J	CDR3	DNA
few	NA	14	TRBV25-1	TRBJ2-7	CASSPWSVRREQYF	TGTGCCAGCAGTCCCTGGTCCGTGCGCCGCGAGCAGTACTTC
NA	NA	15	TRBV4-3	TRBJ1-1	CASSRETQGWSEAFF	TGCGCCAGCAGCCGGGAGACCCAGGGGTGGAGTGAAGCTTTCTTT
NA	TRBD2	19	TRBV4-3	TRBJ2-3	CASSQEVSSGWGYPDTQYF	TGCGCCAGCAGCCAAGAGGTGTCTAGCGGGTGGGGTTATCCGGATACGCAGTATTTT
NA	NA	11	TRBV20-1	TRBJ2-1	CSAPSYNEQFF	TGCAGTGCTCCTTCCTACAATGAGCAGTTCTTC
once	NA	12	TRBV6-6	TRBJ2-1	CASIDGTSEQFF	TGTGCCAGCATTGACGGGACGTCTGAGCAGTTCTTC
NA	NA	12	TRBV4-2	TRBJ1-2	CASSQGTYGYTF	TGTGCCAGCAGCCAAGGGACCTATGGCTACACCTTC
NA	NA	12	TRBV19	TRBJ1-2	CASSQGIYGYTF	TGTGCCAGTTCCCAGGGGATCTATGGCTACACCTTC
NA	TRBD2	16	TRBV5-4	TRBJ2-3	CASSLAGLVVTDTQYF	TGTGCCAGCAGCTTGGCGGGACTAGTCGTCACAGATACGCAGTATTTT
medium-sized	TRBD2	16	TRBV7-8	TRBJ2-1	CASSQDWLAGAIEQFF	TGTGCCAGCAGCCAAGACTGGCTAGCGGGAGCGATTGAGCAGTTCTTC
NA	NA	14	TRBV6-1	TRBJ2-7	CASSEEGFLYEQYF	TGTGCCAGCAGTGAAGAAGGATTCCTCTACGAGCAGTACTTC
NA	TRBD1	14	TRBV7-3	TRBJ2-1	CASSLTGVVNEQFF	TGTGCCAGCAGCCTAACAGGGGTGGTCAATGAGCAGTTCTTC
NA	NA	11	TRBV12-5	TRBJ2-7	CASGSPYEQYF	TGTGCTAGTGGCTCACCATACGAGCAGTACTTC
NA	NA	14	TRBV5-1	TRBJ2-7	CASSLLTASYEQYF	TGCGCCAGCAGCTTGTTAACAGCATCCTACGAGCAGTACTTC
NA	NA	20	TRBV27	TRBJ1-4	CASRPYTPLDIPPTNEKLFF	TGTGCCAGCAGGCCATATACCCCTCTGGACATCCCTCCAACTAATGAAAAACTGTTTTTT
NA	TRBD2	15	TRBV10-3	TRBJ2-1	CAISESTSGYNEQFF	TGTGCCATCAGTGAGTCAACTAGCGGGTACAATGAGCAGTTCTTC
NA	NA	14	TRBV11-2	TRBJ2-5	CASSLEGAWETQYF	TGTGCCAGCAGCTTAGAGGGGGCGTGGGAGACCCAGTACTTC
few	NA	14	TRBV5-5	TRBJ2-7	CASSPGTPSYEQYF	TGTGCCAGCAGCCCCGGGACACCCTCCTACGAGCAGTACTTC
few	TRBD2	14	TRBV10-3	TRBJ2-2	CALRTSGSTGELFF	TGTGCCCTACGGACTAGCGGGAGCACCGGGGAGCTGTTTTTT
few	NA	12	TRBV5-5	TRBJ1-5	CASSHLNQPQHF	TGTGCCAGCAGCCATTTGAATCAGCCCCAGCATTTT
NA	NA	15	TRBV5-1	TRBJ2-3	CASSLVGGRGDTQYF	TGCGCCAGCAGCTTGGTTGGAGGACGGGGAGATACGCAGTATTTT
few	TRBD2	15	TRBV4-3	TRBJ2-7	CASSGRASGRGEQYF	TGCGCCAGCAGCGGCCGGGCTAGCGGGAGGGGAGAGCAGTACTTC
NA	TRBD2	17	TRBV6-7	TRBJ2-1	CATARLAEPNFRNEQFF	TGTGCCACTGCCCGGCTAGCGGAACCCAACTTTAGGAATGAGCAGTTCTTC
once	NA	16	TRBV6-5	TRBJ2-1	CASSYSNSGSYNEQFF	TGTGCCAGCAGTTACTCTAATTCGGGCTCCTACAATGAGCAGTTCTTC
few	NA	14	TRBV6-1	TRBJ2-5	CASDGLYSWGTQYF	TGTGCCAGCGACGGTCTGTATTCATGGGGGACCCAGTACTTC
once	TRBD1	16	TRBV4-2	TRBJ2-1	CASSSGQGASYNEQFF	TGTGCCAGCAGCTCGGGACAGGGGGCTTCCTACAATGAGCAGTTCTTC
few	NA	13	TRBV6-1	TRBJ2-2	CASSFVYTGELFF	TGTGCCAGCAGTTTTGTATACACCGGGGAGCTGTTTTTT
few	NA	13	TRBV13	TRBJ2-7	CASSLGGLYEQYF	TGTGCCAGCAGCTTAGGTGGACTCTACGAGCAGTACTTC
NA	NA	15	TRBV6-1	TRBJ2-3	CASKAGPFEADTQYF	TGTGCCAGCAAGGCAGGACCCTTTGAAGCAGATACGCAGTATTTT